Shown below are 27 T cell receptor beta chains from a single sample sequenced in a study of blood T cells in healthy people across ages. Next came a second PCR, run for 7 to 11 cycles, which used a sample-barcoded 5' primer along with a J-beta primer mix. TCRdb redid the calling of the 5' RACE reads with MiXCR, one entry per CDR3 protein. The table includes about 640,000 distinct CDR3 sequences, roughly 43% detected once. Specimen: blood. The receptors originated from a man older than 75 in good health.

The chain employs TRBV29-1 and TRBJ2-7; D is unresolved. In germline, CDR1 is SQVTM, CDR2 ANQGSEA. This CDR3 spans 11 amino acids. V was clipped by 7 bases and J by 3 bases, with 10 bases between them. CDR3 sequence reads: CSADQNYEQYF. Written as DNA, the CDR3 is TGCAGCGCGGACCAGAACTACGAGCAGTACTTC.

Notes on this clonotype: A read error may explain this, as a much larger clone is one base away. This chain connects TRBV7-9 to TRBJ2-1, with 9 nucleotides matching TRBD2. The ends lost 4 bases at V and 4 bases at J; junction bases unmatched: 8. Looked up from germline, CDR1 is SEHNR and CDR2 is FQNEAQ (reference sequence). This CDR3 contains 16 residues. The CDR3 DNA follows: TGTGCCAGCAGCTCATGTAGCGGGGGCCTTTACAATGAGCAGTTCTTC. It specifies CASSSCSGGLYNEQFF.

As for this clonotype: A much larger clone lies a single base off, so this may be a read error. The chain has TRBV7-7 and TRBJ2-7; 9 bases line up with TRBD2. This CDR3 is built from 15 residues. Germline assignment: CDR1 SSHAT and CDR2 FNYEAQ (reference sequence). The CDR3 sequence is CASSPRASGNNEQYF. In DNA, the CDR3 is TGTGCTAGCAGCCCTAGGGCTAGCGGGAACAATGAGCAGTACTTC.

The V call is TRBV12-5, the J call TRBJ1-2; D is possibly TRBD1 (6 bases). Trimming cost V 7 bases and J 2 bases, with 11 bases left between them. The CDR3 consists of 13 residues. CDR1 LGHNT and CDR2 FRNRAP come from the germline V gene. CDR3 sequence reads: CASALGQNYGYTF. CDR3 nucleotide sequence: TGTGCTAGTGCCCTCGGACAGAACTATGGCTACACCTTC.

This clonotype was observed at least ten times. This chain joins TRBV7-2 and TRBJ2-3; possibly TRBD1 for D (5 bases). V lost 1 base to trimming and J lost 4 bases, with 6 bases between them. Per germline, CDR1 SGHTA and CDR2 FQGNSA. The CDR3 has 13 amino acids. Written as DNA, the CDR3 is TGTGCCAGCAGCTTAGTAGGGGCAGATACGCAGTATTTT. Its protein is CASSLVGADTQYF. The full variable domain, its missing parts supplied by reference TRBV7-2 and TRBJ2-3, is GAGVSQSPSNKVTEKGKDVELRCDPISGHTALYWYRQSLGQGLEFLIYFQGNSAPDKSGLPSDRFSAERTGGSVSTLTIQRTQQEDSAVYLCASSLVGADTQYFGPGTRLTVL.

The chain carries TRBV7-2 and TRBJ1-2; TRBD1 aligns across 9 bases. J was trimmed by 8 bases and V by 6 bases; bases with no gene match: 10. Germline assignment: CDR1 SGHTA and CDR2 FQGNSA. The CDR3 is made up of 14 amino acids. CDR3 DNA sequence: TGTGCCAGCAGGCCGGACAGGGGCCAAGGAGGCTACACCTTC. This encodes CASRPDRGQGGYTF.

CDR3 nucleotides: TGTGCCAGCAGACCTTATTTAGGACCCTTAGACTACGAGCAGTACTTC. Its translation is CASRPYLGPLDYEQYF. This chain links TRBV28 with TRBJ2-7; D remains unclear. Germline V gives CDR1 MDHEN, CDR2 SYDVKM. This CDR3 has 16 amino acids. V was shortened by 6 bases and J by 3 bases, with 21 bases between the two germline ends.

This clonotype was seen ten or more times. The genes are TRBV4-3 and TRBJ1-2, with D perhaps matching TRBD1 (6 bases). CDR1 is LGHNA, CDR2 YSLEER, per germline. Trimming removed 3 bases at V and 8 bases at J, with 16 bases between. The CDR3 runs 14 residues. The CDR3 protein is CASSQEQGGQGYTF. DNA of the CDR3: TGCGCCAGCAGCCAGGAGCAAGGGGGGCAAGGCTACACCTTC.

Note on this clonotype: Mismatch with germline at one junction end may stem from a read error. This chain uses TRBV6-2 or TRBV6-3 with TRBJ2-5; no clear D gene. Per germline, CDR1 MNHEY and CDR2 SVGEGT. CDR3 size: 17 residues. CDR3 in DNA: TGTGGCAGCAGTTACTCGACCAGGATTACTACGCAAGAGACCCAGTACTTC. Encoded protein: CGSSYSTRITTQETQYF.

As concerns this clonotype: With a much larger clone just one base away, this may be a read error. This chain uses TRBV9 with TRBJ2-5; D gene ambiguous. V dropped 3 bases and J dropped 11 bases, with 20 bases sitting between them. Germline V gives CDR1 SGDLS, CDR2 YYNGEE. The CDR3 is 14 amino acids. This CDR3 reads CASSAQPDFNEQYF. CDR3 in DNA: TGTGCCAGCAGCGCGCAACCAGACTTCAATGAGCAGTACTTC.

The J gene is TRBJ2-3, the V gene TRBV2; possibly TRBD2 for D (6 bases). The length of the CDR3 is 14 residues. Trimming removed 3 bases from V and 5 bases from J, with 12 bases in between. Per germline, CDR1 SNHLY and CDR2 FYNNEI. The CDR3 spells CASSESGVGDTQYF. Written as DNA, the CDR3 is TGTGCCAGCAGTGAGTCGGGAGTTGGAGATACGCAGTATTTT.

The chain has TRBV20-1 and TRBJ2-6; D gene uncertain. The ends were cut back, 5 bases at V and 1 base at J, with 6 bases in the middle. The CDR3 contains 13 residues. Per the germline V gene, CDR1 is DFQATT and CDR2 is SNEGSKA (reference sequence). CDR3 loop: CSAVYSGANVLTF. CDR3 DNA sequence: TGCAGTGCTGTCTATTCTGGGGCCAACGTCCTGACTTTC.

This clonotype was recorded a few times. This CDR3 is CASSLEGSSAETQYF. CDR3 nucleotide sequence: TGTGCCAGCAGCTTGGAAGGGAGTAGCGCAGAGACCCAGTACTTC. This chain links TRBV5-5 with TRBJ2-5; TRBD2 is a possible D gene (5 bases). CDR3 size: 15 residues. The germline CDR1 and CDR2 sequences are SGHKS and YYEKEE (reference sequence). V was shortened by 0 bases and J by 4 bases, with 13 bases between the two germline ends.

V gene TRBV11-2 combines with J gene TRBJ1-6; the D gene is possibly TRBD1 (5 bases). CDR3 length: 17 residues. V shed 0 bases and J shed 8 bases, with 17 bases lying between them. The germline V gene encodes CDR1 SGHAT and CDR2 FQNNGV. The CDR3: CASSLEILARVYSPLHF. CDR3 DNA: TGTGCCAGCAGCTTAGAGATCCTGGCCAGGGTGTATTCACCCCTCCACTTT. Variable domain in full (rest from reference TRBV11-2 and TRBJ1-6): EAGVAQSPRYKIIEKRQSVAFWCNPISGHATLYWYQQILGQGPKLLIQFQNNGVVDDSQLPKDRFSAERLKGVDSTLKIQPAKLEDSAVYLCASSLEILARVYSPLHFGNGTRLTVT.

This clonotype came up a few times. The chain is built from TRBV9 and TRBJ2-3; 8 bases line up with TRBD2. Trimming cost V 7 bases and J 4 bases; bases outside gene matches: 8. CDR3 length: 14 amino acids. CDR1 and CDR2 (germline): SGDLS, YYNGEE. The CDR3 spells CASGWRGASDTQYF. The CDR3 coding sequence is TGTGCCAGCGGCTGGCGGGGGGCCTCAGATACGCAGTATTTT.

The CDR3 bases are TGTGCCAGCAGCCGACTACAGGGAGGGGTGACTGAAGCTTTCTTT. This codes for CASSRLQGGVTEAFF. The J gene is TRBJ1-1, the V gene TRBV4-2; D is perhaps TRBD1 (6 bases). The V gene lost 4 bases and the J gene lost 5 bases, with 17 bases spanning the gap. This CDR3 has 15 residues. The germline gives CDR1 LGHNA, CDR2 YNFKEQ.

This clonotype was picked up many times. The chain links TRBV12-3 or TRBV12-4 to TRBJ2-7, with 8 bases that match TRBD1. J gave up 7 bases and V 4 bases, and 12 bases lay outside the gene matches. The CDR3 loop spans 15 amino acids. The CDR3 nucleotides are TGTGCCAGCAGTTCTGACAGGGGAAGGGCAGGGGAGCAGTACTTC. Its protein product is CASSSDRGRAGEQYF.

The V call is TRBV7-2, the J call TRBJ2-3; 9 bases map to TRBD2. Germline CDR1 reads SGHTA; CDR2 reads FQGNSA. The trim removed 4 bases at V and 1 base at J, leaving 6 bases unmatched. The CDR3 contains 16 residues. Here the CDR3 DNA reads TGTGCCAGCAGCTCACTCTCTAGCGGGGGCACAGATACGCAGTATTTT. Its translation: CASSSLSSGGTDTQYF. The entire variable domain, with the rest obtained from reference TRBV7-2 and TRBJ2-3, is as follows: GAGVSQSPSNKVTEKGKDVELRCDPISGHTALYWYRQSLGQGLEFLIYFQGNSAPDKSGLPSDRFSAERTGGSVSTLTIQRTQQEDSAVYLCASSSLSSGGTDTQYFGPGTRLTVL.

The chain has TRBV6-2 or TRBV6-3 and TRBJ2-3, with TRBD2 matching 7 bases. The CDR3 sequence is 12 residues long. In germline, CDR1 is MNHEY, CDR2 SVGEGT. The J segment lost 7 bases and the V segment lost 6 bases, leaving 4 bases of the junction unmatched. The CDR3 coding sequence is TGTGCCAGCAGCCCGGGACTACATACGCAGTATTTT. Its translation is CASSPGLHTQYF.

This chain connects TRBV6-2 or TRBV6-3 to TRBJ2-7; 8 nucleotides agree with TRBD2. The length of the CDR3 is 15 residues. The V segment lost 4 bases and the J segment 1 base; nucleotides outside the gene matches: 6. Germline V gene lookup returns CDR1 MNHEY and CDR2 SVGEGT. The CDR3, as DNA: TGTGCCAGCAGTTCAGCGGGGGCCGGTTCCTACGAGCAGTACTTC. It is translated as CASSSAGAGSYEQYF.

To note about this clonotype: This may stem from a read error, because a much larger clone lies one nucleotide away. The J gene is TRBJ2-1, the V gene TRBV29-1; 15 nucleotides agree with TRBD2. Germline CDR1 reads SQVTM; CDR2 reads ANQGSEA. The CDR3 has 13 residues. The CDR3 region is CGVGLAGGREQFF. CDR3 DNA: TGCGGCGTAGGACTAGCGGGAGGGCGTGAGCAGTTCTTC.

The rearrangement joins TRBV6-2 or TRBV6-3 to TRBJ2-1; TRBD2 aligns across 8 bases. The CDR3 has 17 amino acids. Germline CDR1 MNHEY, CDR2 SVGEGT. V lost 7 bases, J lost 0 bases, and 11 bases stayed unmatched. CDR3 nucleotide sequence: TGTGCCAGCACTCGAACCGGGACTAGACTCTCCTACAATGAGCAGTTCTTC. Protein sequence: CASTRTGTRLSYNEQFF.

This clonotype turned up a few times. In nucleotides, the CDR3 is TGCGCCAGCAGCTTGGAGGCGAACATGAACACTGAAGCTTTCTTT. It specifies CASSLEANMNTEAFF. V is TRBV5-1 and J is TRBJ1-1, with D unclear. Trimming shortened V by 0 bases and J by 0 bases, and 9 bases separated the two germline ends. The CDR3 loop spans 15 amino acids. Germline V lookup: CDR1 SGHRS, CDR2 YFSETQ.

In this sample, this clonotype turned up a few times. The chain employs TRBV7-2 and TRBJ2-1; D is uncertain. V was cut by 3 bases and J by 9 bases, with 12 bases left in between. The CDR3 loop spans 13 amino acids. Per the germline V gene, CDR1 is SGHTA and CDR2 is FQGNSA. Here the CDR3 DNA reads TGTGCCAGCAGCTTCCAGAATCTGCGTGAGCAGTTCTTC. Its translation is CASSFQNLREQFF. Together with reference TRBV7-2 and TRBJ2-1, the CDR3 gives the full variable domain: GAGVSQSPSNKVTEKGKDVELRCDPISGHTALYWYRQSLGQGLEFLIYFQGNSAPDKSGLPSDRFSAERTGGSVSTLTIQRTQQEDSAVYLCASSFQNLREQFFGPGTRLTVL.

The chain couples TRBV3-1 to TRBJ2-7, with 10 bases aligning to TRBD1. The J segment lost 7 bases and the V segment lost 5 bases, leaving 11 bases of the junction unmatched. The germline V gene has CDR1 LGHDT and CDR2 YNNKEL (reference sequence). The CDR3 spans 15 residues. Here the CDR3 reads CASSNRDRGRDEQYF. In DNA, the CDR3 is TGTGCCAGCAGCAACCGGGACAGGGGTCGCGATGAGCAGTACTTC.

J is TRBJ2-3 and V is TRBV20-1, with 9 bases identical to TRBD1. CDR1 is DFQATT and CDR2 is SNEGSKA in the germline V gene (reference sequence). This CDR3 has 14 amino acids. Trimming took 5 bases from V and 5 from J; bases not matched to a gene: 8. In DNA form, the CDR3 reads TGCAGTGCTCCTAACAGGGGGCACGGAGATACGCAGTATTTT. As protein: CSAPNRGHGDTQYF.

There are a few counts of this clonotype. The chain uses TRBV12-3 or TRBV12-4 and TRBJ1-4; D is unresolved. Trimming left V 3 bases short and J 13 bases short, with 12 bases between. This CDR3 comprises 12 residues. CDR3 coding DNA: TGTGCCAGCAGTTTTCACGTGTCGGGACTGTTTTTT. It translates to CASSFHVSGLFF.